The T cell receptor (beta chain) under discussion was sequenced for a study of cytomegalovirus exposure and HLA in healthy donors. Worth noting for this clone: What it recognizes is unknown.

PCR used 60 Vbeta primers and 13 Jbeta primers. Generated by immunoSEQ multiplex PCR, the TCRdb table keeps only in-frame clones and is missing some. The sample consists of around 100,000 clones, roughly four fifths of them appearing once. From germline, CDR1 is WNHNN and CDR2 SYGVQD (reference sequence). This CDR3 spans 15 amino acids. The germline V and J ends were trimmed by 4 bases and 0 bases, with 12 bases remaining between them. Study observations and caveats: Approximately 160 TCR beta chains were listed as cytomegalovirus-associated. There were some V segments, including TRBV6-2 and TRBV6-3, excluded as indistinguishable. It was reported that the classifier diagnosed cytomegalovirus status with high specificity and sensitivity in both the original and validation cohorts. A later analysis linked 15,000 to 20,000 TCR beta sequences to HLA alleles at 0.05 false discovery rate.

The rearrangement joins TRBV10-1 to TRBJ1-1; tentative D call: TRBD1 (5 bases). The sample comprised PBMCs. The origin of this receptor is a man aged 25 to 40 in good health and CMV-seropositive. Here the CDR3 DNA reads TGCGCCAGCAGTGCCCCGGACACCCTGAACACTGAAGCTTTCTTT. Amino acids: CASSAPDTLNTEAFF.